This TCR beta chain was retrieved from a study of T cell changes during pregnancy in multiple sclerosis. The data were produced by immunoSEQ multiplex PCR, yet TCRdb's version contains in-frame clones alone and is incomplete. This table holds nearly 60,000 clones, more than 80% found once. The V and J ends lost 4 bases and 9 bases respectively, with 12 bases between them. Germline CDR1 reads LNHDA; CDR2 reads SQIVND (reference sequence). The CDR3 has 12 amino acids. The sequence came from a female donor in good health, enrolled as a control in a pregnancy study. The chain employs TRBV19 and TRBJ1-2, with TRBD1 as a possible D gene (5 bases). The specimen comprised CD4+ T cells from peripheral blood mononuclear cells, sampled after pregnancy. CDR3 DNA sequence: TGTGCCAGTAGTAACCAGGGTCCGCGCTACACCTTC. Protein sequence: CASSNQGPRYTF.